This TCR beta chain was sequenced during a study of lymphopenia after photon versus proton radiotherapy. Produced via immunoSEQ multiplex PCR; TCRdb's table is partial and in-frame only. The sample has some 30,000 clones; 90% are singletons. Study-level findings and limits: After the lymphocyte nadir, photon-treated repertoires showed oligoclonal expansion, especially of CD8+ Temra cells. Photon-treated patients lost naive T cells and TCR diversity; proton-treated stayed stable. Survival link was tested only in deceased patients; proton benefit remains a possibility. Larger post-nadir TCR diversity loss correlated inversely with survival in deceased patients.

In the case of this clone: Antigen unknown.

This TCR derives from a woman aged 50 to 60 with pancreatic cancer. The sample was peripheral blood, taken from a patient treated with photon-based radiotherapy.

CDR3 in amino acids: CATLPQGRTDTQYF. In nucleotides, the CDR3 is TGTGCCACCTTACCACAGGGGAGAACAGATACGCAGTATTTT. The chain links TRBV28 to TRBJ2-3, with 7 bases fitting TRBD1. Trimming cost V 10 bases and J 3 bases; bases outside gene matches: 10. The CDR3 is made up of 14 amino acids. Germline V gene lookup returns CDR1 MDHEN and CDR2 SYDVKM.